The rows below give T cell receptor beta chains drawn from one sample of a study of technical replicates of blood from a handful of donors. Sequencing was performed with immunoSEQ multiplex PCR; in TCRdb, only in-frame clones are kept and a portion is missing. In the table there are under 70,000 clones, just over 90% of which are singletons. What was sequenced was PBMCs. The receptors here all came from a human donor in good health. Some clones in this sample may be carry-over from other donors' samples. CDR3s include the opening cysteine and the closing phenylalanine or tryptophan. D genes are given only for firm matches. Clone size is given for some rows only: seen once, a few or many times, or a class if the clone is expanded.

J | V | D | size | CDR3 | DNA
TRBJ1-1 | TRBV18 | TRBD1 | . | CASSVGQGYTEAFF | TGTGCCAGCTCGGTGGGACAGGGGTACACTGAAGCTTTCTTT
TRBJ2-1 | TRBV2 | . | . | CASRNLKSREGGRNEQFF | TGTGCCAGCAGGAACCTGAAGAGCAGGGAAGGGGGTAGGAATGAGCAGTTCTTC
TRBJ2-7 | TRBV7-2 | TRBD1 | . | CASSSGTGGEQYF | TGTGCCAGCAGCTCTGGGACAGGGGGAGAGCAGTACTTC
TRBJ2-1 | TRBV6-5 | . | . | CASSRLDEPLNEQFF | TGTGCCAGCAGTCGACTAGACGAGCCTTTGAATGAGCAGTTCTTC
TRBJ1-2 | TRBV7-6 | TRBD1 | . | CASSPVGQAGYTF | TGTGCCAGCAGCCCGGTGGGACAGGCAGGCTACACCTTC
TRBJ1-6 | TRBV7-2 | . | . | CASSTPDRYNSPLHF | TGTGCCAGCAGCACTCCGGACAGATATAATTCACCCCTCCACTTT
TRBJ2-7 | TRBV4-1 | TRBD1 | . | CASSQEQGAAEQYF | TGCGCCAGCAGCCAGGAACAGGGGGCTGCCGAGCAGTACTTC
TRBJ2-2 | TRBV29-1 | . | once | CSAESGIDSTGELFF | TGCAGCGCCGAAAGTGGGATCGACAGTACCGGGGAGCTGTTTTTT
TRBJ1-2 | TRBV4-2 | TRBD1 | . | CASSQEYWVRGDYGYTF | TGTGCCAGCAGCCAAGAATATTGGGTCAGGGGGGACTATGGCTACACCTTC
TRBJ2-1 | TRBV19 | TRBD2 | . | CASSATSGSYNEQFF | TGTGCCAGTAGTGCAACTAGCGGCTCCTACAATGAGCAGTTCTTC
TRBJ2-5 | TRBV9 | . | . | CASSPSVGGTQYF | TGTGCCAGCAGCCCCTCGGTCGGTGGGACCCAGTACTTC
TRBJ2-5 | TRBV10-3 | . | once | CAISGGGPPETQYF | TGTGCCATCTCTGGGGGGGGGCCCCCAGAGACCCAGTACTTC
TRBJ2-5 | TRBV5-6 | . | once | CASSWDLQETQYF | TGTGCCAGCAGCTGGGACTTGCAAGAGACCCAGTACTTC
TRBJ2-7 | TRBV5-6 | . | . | CASSFGSRYEQYF | TGTGCCAGCAGCTTTGGTTCCCGGTACGAGCAGTACTTC
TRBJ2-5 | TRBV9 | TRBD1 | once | CASSPLQSGTGFGTQYF | TGTGCCAGCAGCCCATTACAATCCGGGACAGGGTTTGGGACCCAGTACTTC
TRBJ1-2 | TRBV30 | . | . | CAWSVTSQGYTF | TGTGCCTGGAGTGTAACGAGCCAAGGCTACACCTTC
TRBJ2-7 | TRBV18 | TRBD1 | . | CASSPATGQGAEQYF | TGTGCCAGCTCACCGGCGACGGGACAGGGGGCCGAGCAGTACTTC
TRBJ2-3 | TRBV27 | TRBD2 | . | CASSFLPLAGADTQYF | TGTGCCAGCAGTTTCCTTCCGCTAGCGGGAGCAGATACGCAGTATTTT
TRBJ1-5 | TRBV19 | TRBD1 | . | CASSIADRSNQPQHF | TGTGCCAGTAGTATAGCGGACAGGTCGAATCAGCCCCAGCATTTT
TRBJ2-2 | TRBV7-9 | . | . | CASSSDSYTGELFF | TGTGCCAGCAGCTCGGACAGCTACACCGGGGAGCTGTTTTTT
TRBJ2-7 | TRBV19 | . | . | CASSIVLAYEQYF | TGTGCCAGTAGTATTGTCCTTGCCTACGAGCAGTACTTC
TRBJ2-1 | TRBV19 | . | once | CASSIGTDNEQFF | TGTGCCAGTAGTATAGGGACAGACAATGAGCAGTTCTTC
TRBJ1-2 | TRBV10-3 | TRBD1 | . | CAIRPGQGGYTF | TGTGCCATCAGACCGGGACAGGGCGGCTACACCTTC
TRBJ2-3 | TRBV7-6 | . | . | CASSPSTDTQYF | TGTGCCAGCAGCCCTAGCACAGATACGCAGTATTTT
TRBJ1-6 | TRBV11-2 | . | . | CASSLGGGSYNSPLHF | TGTGCCAGCAGCTTAGGAGGGGGCTCCTATAATTCACCCCTCCACTTT
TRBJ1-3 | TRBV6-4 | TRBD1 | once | CASSAGTGAGNTIYF | TGTGCCAGCAGTGCTGGGACAGGGGCGGGAAACACCATATATTTT
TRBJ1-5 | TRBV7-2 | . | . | CASSLSRVEPQHF | TGTGCCAGCAGCTTAAGCAGGGTTGAGCCCCAGCATTTT
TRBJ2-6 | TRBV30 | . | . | CAWSVLGRGANVLTF | TGTGCCTGGAGTGTATTGGGGAGAGGGGCCAACGTCCTGACTTTC
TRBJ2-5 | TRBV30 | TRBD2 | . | CAWSEGLAGETQYF | TGTGCCTGGAGTGAAGGACTAGCGGGAGAGACCCAGTACTTC
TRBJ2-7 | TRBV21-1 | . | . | CASSKRQNYEQYF | TGTGCCAGCAGCAAACGACAGAACTACGAGCAGTACTTC
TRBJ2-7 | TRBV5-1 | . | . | CASSFNRDEQYF | TGCGCCAGCAGCTTCAACAGGGATGAGCAGTACTTC
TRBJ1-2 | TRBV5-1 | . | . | CASSHGERANYGYTF | TGCGCCAGCAGCCACGGGGAAAGGGCTAACTATGGCTACACCTTC
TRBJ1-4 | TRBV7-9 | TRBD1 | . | CASSFGQGGEKLFF | TGTGCCAGCAGCTTTGGACAGGGCGGAGAAAAACTGTTTTTT